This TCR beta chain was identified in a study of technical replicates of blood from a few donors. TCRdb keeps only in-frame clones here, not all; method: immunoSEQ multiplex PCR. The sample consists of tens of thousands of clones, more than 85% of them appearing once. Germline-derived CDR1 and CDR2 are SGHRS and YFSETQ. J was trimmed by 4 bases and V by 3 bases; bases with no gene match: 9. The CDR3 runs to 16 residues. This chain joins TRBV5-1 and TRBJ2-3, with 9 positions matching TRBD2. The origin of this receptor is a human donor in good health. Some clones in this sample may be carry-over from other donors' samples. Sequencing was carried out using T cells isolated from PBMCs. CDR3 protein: CASSWRAGGTADTQYF. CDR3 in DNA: TGCGCCAGCAGCTGGAGAGCGGGAGGAACCGCAGATACGCAGTATTTT. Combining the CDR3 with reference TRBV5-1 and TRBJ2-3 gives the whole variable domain KAGVTQTPRYLIKTRGQQVTLSCSPISGHRSVSWYQQTPGQGLQFLFEYFSETQRNKGNFPGRFSGRQFSNSRSEMNVSTLELGDSALYLCASSWRAGGTADTQYFGPGTRLTVL.